What follows are 27 T cell receptor beta chains derived from one specimen sequenced in a study of beta chain features in type 1 diabetes. The sequenced template was cDNA made from the entire isolated RNA. Libraries were prepared by immunoSEQ multiplex PCR; TCRdb keeps only in-frame clonotypes and omits some of them. This sample carries under 900,000 clones, roughly a sixth of them seen once, and the ten largest clones take 0.023%. Sequencing was carried out using naive CD4+ T cells from blood. The receptors were sampled from a young woman in good health.

The gene calls are TRBV7-9 and TRBJ2-5; D call uncertain. This CDR3 region has 13 residues. Trimming cost V 6 bases and J 3 bases, with 11 bases left between them. Germline assignment: CDR1 SEHNR and CDR2 FQNEAQ (reference sequence). CDR3 protein: CASRVSGEETQYF. In DNA form, the CDR3 reads TGTGCCAGCAGAGTTTCAGGTGAAGAGACCCAGTACTTC.

This clone was counted between two and nine times. The chain couples TRBV7-9 to TRBJ1-2; no firm D call. In germline, CDR1 is SEHNR, CDR2 FQNEAQ (reference sequence). This CDR3 contains 13 residues. Trimming removed 2 bases from V and 2 bases from J, with 6 bases in between. The CDR3 spells CASSLNPNYGYTF. DNA for the CDR3: TGTGCCAGCAGCTTAAATCCAAACTATGGCTACACCTTC.

The chain combines TRBV7-3 with TRBJ1-2; perhaps TRBD1 as D (6 bases). Germline V gives CDR1 SGHTA, CDR2 FQGTGA. The V and J ends lost 2 bases and 6 bases respectively, with 13 bases between them. The CDR3 extends over 14 amino acids. The CDR3 loop is CASSLQGNGNGYTF. Written as DNA, the CDR3 is TGTGCCAGCAGCTTACAGGGGAATGGAAATGGCTACACCTTC.

V and J are TRBV19 and TRBJ2-3, with D tentatively TRBD2 (5 bases). Germline V gene data show CDR1 as LNHDA and CDR2 as SQIVND (reference sequence). The CDR3 consists of 15 residues. Trimming took off 3 bases at V and 4 bases at J, with 14 bases between the two ends. CDR3 sequence reads: CASSIIGDTADTQYF. The CDR3 DNA reads as TGTGCCAGTAGTATTATCGGGGATACTGCAGATACGCAGTATTTT.

The chain links TRBV7-6 to TRBJ2-5; 11 bases align to TRBD2. The CDR3 is 18 residues long. Germline V CDR1 and CDR2: SGHVS, FNYEAQ. With 2 bases clipped from V and 2 bases from J, the junction kept 10 bases outside the gene matches. The CDR3 sequence: CASSLWPSGRYRQETQYF. The CDR3, as DNA: TGTGCCAGCAGCTTATGGCCTAGCGGGAGGTATCGGCAAGAGACCCAGTACTTC.

This chain connects TRBV7-2 to TRBJ1-2; 7 positions agree with TRBD1. Germline trimming cut 1 base from V and 0 bases from J; bases unmatched to any gene: 11. The CDR3 spans 18 residues. From germline, CDR1 is SGHTA and CDR2 FQGNSA. CDR3 sequence reads: CASSLVAGTVDTNYGYTF. For the CDR3, the DNA is TGTGCCAGCAGCTTAGTAGCCGGGACAGTGGATACTAACTATGGCTACACCTTC.

This clone was picked up a small number of times. The chain uses TRBV28 and TRBJ2-7; 7 bases agree with TRBD2. This CDR3 is built from 15 residues. V shed 5 bases and J 2 bases; nucleotides not matched to a gene: 9. Germline CDR1 and CDR2: MDHEN and SYDVKM. The CDR3 DNA sequence: TGTGCCAGCAGTACCGGGGCTACTAGCGCCTACGAGCAGTACTTC. Translating gives CASSTGATSAYEQYF. Together with reference TRBV28 and TRBJ2-7, the CDR3 gives the full variable domain: DVKVTQSSRYLVKRTGEKVFLECVQDMDHENMFWYRQDPGLGLRLIYFSYDVKMKEKGDIPEGYSVSREKKERFSLILESASTNQTSMYLCASSTGATSAYEQYFGPGTRLTVT.

The CDR3 region is CAIRGAPTTGELFF. CDR3 DNA: TGTGCCATCAGAGGGGCACCCACCACCGGGGAGCTGTTTTTT. V gene TRBV10-3 combines with J gene TRBJ2-2, with D perhaps matching TRBD1 (5 bases). Germline V lookup: CDR1 ENHRY, CDR2 SYGVKD. V lost 6 bases, J lost 4 bases, and 12 bases lay in between. CDR3 size: 14 residues.

The chain's CDR3 is CASSDNGRQKLFF. CDR3 coding DNA: TGTGCCAGCAGTGACAATGGGAGGCAAAAACTGTTTTTT. The chain employs TRBV2 and TRBJ1-4; no clear D gene. This CDR3 comprises 13 residues. Trimming shortened V by 3 bases and J by 9 bases, and 11 bases separated the two germline ends. Germline assignment: CDR1 SNHLY and CDR2 FYNNEI.

This clone has only a few counts. This chain joins TRBV5-1 and TRBJ2-3, with D possibly TRBD2 on 6 matching bases. From germline, CDR1 is SGHRS and CDR2 YFSETQ. The CDR3 consists of 15 residues. V was pared by 2 bases and J by 6 bases, with 16 bases between. This chain's CDR3 is CASSLGLARPDTQYF. The CDR3 DNA reads as TGCGCCAGCAGCTTAGGGCTAGCGCGTCCGGATACGCAGTATTTT.

The CDR3 protein is CASSLQGWGTDTQYF. CDR3 coding DNA: TGTGCCAGCAGTTTACAGGGTTGGGGAACAGATACGCAGTATTTT. This chain links TRBV27 with TRBJ2-3, with D possibly TRBD1 on 5 matching bases. The CDR3 is made up of 15 amino acids. Germline V gene lookup returns CDR1 MNHEY and CDR2 SMNVEV (reference sequence). Trimming took off 2 bases at V and 3 bases at J, with 12 bases between the two ends.

The chain employs TRBV21-1 and TRBJ2-7. TRBV21-1 represents a pseudogene. CDR3 length: 16 residues. The CDR3: CASGNVGPKARYEQYF. The CDR3 bases are TGTGCCAGCGGCAATGTCGGACCAAAAGCACGCTACGAGCAGTACTTC.

A word on this clone: The junction differs from germline at one of its ends, possibly a read error. Other DNA sequences from this sample encode an identical CDR3 as well. The V gene is TRBV2, the J gene TRBJ1-1; 7 bases line up with TRBD1. The germline V gene encodes CDR1 SNHLY and CDR2 FYNNEI. CDR3 length equals 14 residues. The CDR3 loop reads CASSFDRANTEAFF. CDR3 coding DNA: TGTGCCAGCAGCTTCGACAGGGCGAACACTGAAGCCTTCTTT. Filled out from reference TRBV2 and TRBJ1-1, the complete variable domain reads EPEVTQTPSHQVTQMGQEVILRCVPISNHLYFYWYRQILGQKVEFLVSFYNNEISEKSEIFDDQFSVERPDGSNFTLKIRSTKLEDSAMYFCASSFDRANTEAFFGQGTRLTVV.

This clone was recorded a few times. This chain uses TRBV7-2 with TRBJ2-3; D ambiguous. Per the germline V gene, CDR1 is SGHTA and CDR2 is FQGNSA. The CDR3 contains 13 residues. The germline V and J ends were trimmed by 6 bases and 3 bases, with 10 bases remaining between them. The CDR3 loop is CASSHVRTDTQYF. CDR3 coding DNA: TGTGCCAGCAGTCACGTAAGGACAGATACGCAGTATTTT.

The sample holds a few counts of this clone. This rearrangement joins TRBV4-3 to TRBJ2-7; tentative D call: TRBD1 (6 bases). Germline lookup yields CDR1 LGHNA and CDR2 YSLEER. There are 20 residues in the CDR3. V dropped 0 bases and J dropped 2 bases, with 26 bases sitting between them. CDR3 loop: CASSQDLWTNREFTAYEQYF. The CDR3 DNA sequence: TGCGCCAGCAGCCAAGATCTGTGGACCAACAGGGAATTTACTGCCTACGAGCAGTACTTC.

This clone was detected a few times. J is TRBJ2-4 and V is TRBV6-5, with TRBD1 matching 8 bases. Germline V gene sequence: CDR1 MNHEY, CDR2 SVGAGI. V shed 11 bases and J 10 bases; nucleotides not matched to a gene: 10. The CDR3 spans 12 residues. Here the CDR3 reads CACGQGNTIQYF. The CDR3 DNA follows: TGTGCCTGCGGACAGGGCAACACGATTCAGTACTTC.

This chain connects TRBV28 to TRBJ1-1, with a tentative D call TRBD1 (5 bases). The V end lost 2 bases, the J end lost 7 bases, and 11 bases lay between the germline ends. Germline V gene lookup returns CDR1 MDHEN and CDR2 SYDVKM. The CDR3 length is 13 residues. DNA of the CDR3: TGTGCCAGCAGTTTAGACAGCAGCAATGAAGCTTTCTTT. Translation: CASSLDSSNEAFF. The full variable domain, rest sourced from reference TRBV28 and TRBJ1-1, is DVKVTQSSRYLVKRTGEKVFLECVQDMDHENMFWYRQDPGLGLRLIYFSYDVKMKEKGDIPEGYSVSREKKERFSLILESASTNQTSMYLCASSLDSSNEAFFGQGTRLTVV.

The chain joins TRBV7-9 to TRBJ1-1; perhaps TRBD1 as D (5 bases). With 5 bases removed from V and 8 bases from J, the gap between germline ends came to 18 bases. The germline V gene has CDR1 SEHNR and CDR2 FQNEAQ (reference sequence). CDR3 size: 14 residues. CDR3 region: CASSRSDIITEAFF. Here the CDR3 DNA reads TGTGCCAGCAGCCGATCGGACATTATAACCGAAGCTTTCTTT.

The chain links TRBV4-3 to TRBJ2-1; TRBD1 matches at 7 bases. CDR1 is LGHNA and CDR2 is YSLEER in the germline V gene. The J segment lost 5 bases and the V segment lost 4 bases, leaving 2 bases of the junction unmatched. The CDR3 contains 13 residues. CDR3 protein: CASSPTGDNEQFF. In DNA, the CDR3 is TGCGCCAGCAGCCCTACAGGGGACAATGAGCAGTTCTTC.

The gene calls are TRBV4-2 and TRBJ1-5; the D is unclear. Germline V lookup: CDR1 LGHNA, CDR2 YNFKEQ. With 1 base removed from V and 5 bases from J, the gap between germline ends came to 18 bases. The CDR3 is 17 residues long. This chain's CDR3 is CASSQASGGKGDQPQHF. DNA of the CDR3: TGTGCCAGCAGCCAAGCCTCCGGCGGGAAGGGCGATCAGCCCCAGCATTTT.

The chain uses TRBV7-9 and TRBJ2-7; D gene uncertain. CDR1 and CDR2 from the germline V gene are SEHNR and FQNEAQ (reference sequence). The V end was cut by 5 bases, the J end by 2 bases, with 13 bases between. This CDR3 contains 14 residues. CDR3 amino acids: CASSPKGPPYEQYF. In DNA, the CDR3 is TGTGCCAGCAGCCCCAAAGGGCCGCCCTACGAGCAGTACTTC.

This clone was observed a few times. The V gene is TRBV6-6, the J gene TRBJ2-7, with 8 bases fitting TRBD2. V dropped 5 bases and J dropped 4; count of bases not matched to a gene: 13. Germline V gene sequence: CDR1 MNHNY, CDR2 SVGAGI (reference sequence). The CDR3 totals 16 residues. The CDR3 spells CASSPPSSGIGYEQYF. The CDR3 DNA sequence: TGTGCCAGCAGTCCCCCGAGTAGCGGGATAGGGTACGAGCAGTACTTC.

The rearrangement uses TRBV27 and TRBJ1-2; 11 positions match TRBD1. Germline V gives CDR1 MNHEY, CDR2 SMNVEV (reference sequence). Trimming at V came to 5 bases and at J to 4 bases, leaving 9 bases not matched to a gene. The CDR3 length is 16 residues. The CDR3 nucleotides read TGTGCCAGCAGTCAAATAGGGACAGGGGGTGCCTATGGCTACACCTTC. It yields the protein CASSQIGTGGAYGYTF.

There are a few counts of this clone. The chain recombines TRBV6-5 with TRBJ2-3; D possibly corresponds to TRBD2 (5 bases). Between the trimmed V and J ends, which lost 2 bases and 4 bases, there was a span of 13 bases. Germline lookup yields CDR1 MNHEY and CDR2 SVGAGI. This CDR3 region has 15 residues. The CDR3 sequence is CASSYRWEPPDTQYF. Here the CDR3 DNA reads TGTGCCAGCAGTTACCGGTGGGAGCCGCCAGATACGCAGTATTTT.

The chain carries TRBV7-9 and TRBJ1-2; TRBD1 might be the D (6 bases). Germline V lookup: CDR1 SEHNR, CDR2 FQNEAQ (reference sequence). The CDR3 has 19 residues. Between the trimmed V and J ends, which lost 5 bases and 6 bases, there was a span of 31 bases. The CDR3 reads CASSPRSRGWQRQEDGYTF. Written as DNA, the CDR3 is TGTGCCAGCAGCCCTCGCTCCCGGGGGTGGCAGAGACAGGAAGATGGCTACACCTTC.

This clone was counted only a few times. The rearrangement links TRBV19 to TRBJ2-2; no clear D. The CDR3 length is 15 residues. Trimming removed 7 bases from V and 6 bases from J, with 18 bases in between. The germline CDR1 and CDR2 sequences are LNHDA and SQIVND (reference sequence). This chain's CDR3 is CASKGFRVGAGELFF. The CDR3 DNA is TGTGCCAGTAAGGGATTTAGGGTTGGAGCCGGGGAGCTGTTTTTT.

This clone has a handful of counts. The gene calls are TRBV9 and TRBJ2-5, with D unclear. The CDR3 loop spans 16 amino acids. V was shortened by 0 bases and J by 2 bases, with 14 bases between the two germline ends. Germline assignment: CDR1 SGDLS and CDR2 YYNGEE. CDR3 sequence (DNA): TGTGCCAGCAGCGTAGTAGAATCGGCGGTACAAGAGACCCAGTACTTC. Translating gives CASSVVESAVQETQYF.